This TCR beta chain was sequenced in a study of cytomegalovirus exposure and HLA in healthy donors. Study-wide results and caveats: First-cohort TCR clusters tended to co-occur in the 120 or so validation repertoires, a later analysis found. Listed as cytomegalovirus-associated were 150 or so TCR beta chains. Cytomegalovirus status was reportedly diagnosed by the classifier with high sensitivity and specificity.

This clone was recorded at least ten times. The antigen is undetermined. Trimming removed 6 bases at V and 8 bases at J, with 16 bases between. In germline, CDR1 is MNHNY, CDR2 SVGAGI (reference sequence). The CDR3 is 13 amino acids. An approximately 130-subject validation cohort, separate from the 666-subject first cohort, supplied the donors. Using immunoSEQ multiplex PCR, the repertoire was profiled, and TCRdb retains in-frame clones only, with some absent. This table holds some 150,000 clones, about 94% found once. The receptor comes from a man aged 18 to 35 in good health and CMV-seropositive. The source material was PBMCs. V is TRBV6-6 and J is TRBJ1-2; D unresolved. The chain's CDR3 is CASSPGSADGYTF. The CDR3 bases are TGTGCCAGCAGCCCCGGCAGCGCTGACGGCTACACCTTC.